These 20 T cell receptor beta chains originate from one sample sequenced in a study of T cells expressing NK-cell markers. Reprocessing the 5' RACE reads, TCRdb reports a single entry for every CDR3 protein and omits DNA. This sample's clone table lists a few hundred thousand distinct CDR3 sequences. Sequencing was done on a sample of blood T cells: a sorted CD56 or NKG2C T cell subset, CD4+ or CD8+ T cells, or bulk PBMC T cells (not recorded which). The source is a man aged 18 to 35 in good health.

This chain uses TRBV7-2 with TRBJ1-5. Germline values: CDR1 SGHTA, CDR2 FQGNSA. CDR3 length: 13 amino acids. The CDR3 region is CASSGEGNQPQHF.

The chain couples TRBV4-3 to TRBJ2-1; absent DNA, TCRdb's TRBD1 call cannot be checked. The CDR3 extends over 17 amino acids. CDR1 is LGHNA, CDR2 YSLEER, per germline. The CDR3 is CASSQEGAFSSYNEQFF.

The V call is TRBV18, the J call TRBJ2-1; TCRdb calls TRBD2, which cannot be checked without DNA. Germline CDR1 KGHSH, CDR2 LQKENI. The CDR3 sequence is 15 residues long. This chain's CDR3 is CASSPSRGRNNEQFF.

V is TRBV5-1 and J is TRBJ2-1; lacking DNA, the TRBD2 call made by TCRdb goes unchecked. This CDR3 contains 14 residues. Germline CDR1 reads SGHRS; CDR2 reads YFSETQ. The CDR3 sequence is CASSLGQSRNEQFF. Full variable domain (missing parts from reference TRBV5-1 and TRBJ2-1): KAGVTQTPRYLIKTRGQQVTLSCSPISGHRSVSWYQQTPGQGLQFLFEYFSETQRNKGNFPGRFSGRQFSNSRSEMNVSTLELGDSALYLCASSLGQSRNEQFFGPGTRLTVL.

The V call is TRBV19, the J call TRBJ2-2; TCRdb names TRBD1, which stays unverified in the absence of DNA. In germline, CDR1 is LNHDA, CDR2 SQIVND (reference sequence). This CDR3 has 15 amino acids. The CDR3 here is CASSITGVETGELFF.

The chain joins TRBV29-1 to TRBJ2-5; TCRdb calls TRBD2, which cannot be checked without DNA. This CDR3 has 11 residues. In germline, CDR1 is SQVTM, CDR2 ANQGSEA. This chain's CDR3 is CSVGLAETQYF.

J is TRBJ2-5 and V is TRBV28; lacking DNA, the TRBD2 call made by TCRdb goes unchecked. The CDR3 is made up of 15 amino acids. Per the germline V gene, CDR1 is MDHEN and CDR2 is SYDVKM. The CDR3 reads CASSLVGRAQETQYF.

V gene TRBV5-1 combines with J gene TRBJ2-1; TCRdb's assignment of TRBD2 cannot be checked, as there is no DNA. Germline V CDR1 and CDR2: SGHRS, YFSETQ. The CDR3 is 16 amino acids. The CDR3 here is CASRLRRAGDSNEQFF. Full variable domain (outside the CDR3, taken from reference TRBV5-1 and TRBJ2-1): KAGVTQTPRYLIKTRGQQVTLSCSPISGHRSVSWYQQTPGQGLQFLFEYFSETQRNKGNFPGRFSGRQFSNSRSEMNVSTLELGDSALYLCASRLRRAGDSNEQFFGPGTRLTVL.

The chain joins TRBV20-1 to TRBJ2-1. The V gene's germline CDR1 is DFQATT and CDR2 SNEGSKA (reference sequence). This CDR3 contains 14 residues. The CDR3 sequence is CSAPTRRLWNEQFF.

V gene TRBV12-3 or TRBV12-4 combines with J gene TRBJ1-1; TCRdb's D gene call, TRBD1, goes unchecked for lack of DNA. This CDR3 comprises 15 residues. CDR3 region: CASSLLGTVETEAFF.

This chain joins TRBV29-1 and TRBJ1-3. From germline, CDR1 is SQVTM and CDR2 ANQGSEA. The CDR3 is 13 residues long. CDR3 amino acids: CSARQNSGNTIYF.

V gene TRBV7-9 combines with J gene TRBJ2-5; the D call from TCRdb, TRBD2, cannot be confirmed without DNA. In germline, CDR1 is SEHNR, CDR2 FQNEAQ (reference sequence). The CDR3 is 14 amino acids. The CDR3 reads CASSLPGLRETQYF.

The CDR3 region is CASRNRDTSYNEQFF. The chain employs TRBV28 and TRBJ2-1; with no DNA, the TCRdb D assignment of TRBD1 cannot be verified. The CDR3 is 15 residues long. CDR1 is MDHEN and CDR2 is SYDVKM in the germline V gene.

The chain couples TRBV20-1 to TRBJ2-3; with no DNA, the TCRdb D assignment of TRBD2 cannot be verified. Germline V lookup: CDR1 DFQATT, CDR2 SNEGSKA (reference sequence). The CDR3 runs 14 residues. CDR3 sequence: CSARDRTSGYTQYF.

V usage is TRBV12-3 or TRBV12-4 and J usage is TRBJ1-1; the TCRdb D gene call, TRBD1, has no DNA to confirm it. CDR3 length: 13 residues. The CDR3 protein is CASRTGAITEAFF.

This chain joins TRBV4-3 and TRBJ2-3. Germline CDR1 is LGHNA and CDR2 is YSLEER. The CDR3 runs to 14 residues. CDR3 sequence reads: CASSQRSVTDTQYF.

The V and J genes are TRBV6-2 or TRBV6-3 and TRBJ2-5; as DNA is missing, the TRBD2 call by TCRdb cannot be tested. Germline V gene data show CDR1 as MNHEY and CDR2 as SVGEGT. The CDR3 is 17 amino acids. The CDR3 loop reads CASSFLPGLARQETQYF.

V gene TRBV9 combines with J gene TRBJ2-3; the TRBD2 assignment by TCRdb is unverifiable without DNA. CDR1 and CDR2 from the germline V gene are SGDLS and YYNGEE. This CDR3 is built from 15 residues. The CDR3 spells CASSKAGGVTDTQYF.

The V gene is TRBV6-2 or TRBV6-3, the J gene TRBJ2-1; the TRBD2 assignment by TCRdb is unverifiable without DNA. The CDR3 covers 13 residues. CDR1 is MNHEY, CDR2 SVGEGT, per germline. CDR3 sequence reads: CASSYAEGLEQFF.

The chain combines TRBV7-9 with TRBJ1-6. CDR1 is SEHNR and CDR2 is FQNEAQ in the germline V gene (reference sequence). This CDR3 contains 14 residues. The CDR3 protein is CASSLGKGNSPLHF.